This TCR beta chain was sequenced in a study of PD-1 blockade in classical Hodgkin lymphoma. Each of the patients experienced relapse following autologous stem cell transplantation, and their brentuximab vedotin exposure differed. Germline CDR1 LGHNA, CDR2 YNFKEQ. CDR3 length: 15 amino acids. V gave up 0 bases and J gave up 4 bases; unmatched junction bases: 0. Clones were read by immunoSEQ multiplex PCR, and TCRdb kept only the in-frame ones, dropping some. The sample shows 95,000 to 120,000 clones, about nine tenths of them seen only once. V and J are TRBV4-2 and TRBJ2-1; 10 bases line up with TRBD2. The source of this sequence is a human donor with classical Hodgkin lymphoma. The source material was peripheral blood mononuclear cells (PBMCs), sampled before the second cycle of nivolumab. The CDR3 loop reads CASSQEGLAYNEQFF. The CDR3 DNA sequence: TGTGCCAGCAGCCAAGAGGGACTAGCGTACAATGAGCAGTTCTTC.